The clone carrying this TCR beta chain was detected a few times. Its specificity is unknown. J lost 2 bases, V lost 2 bases, and 5 bases had no gene match. In germline, CDR1 is MNHEY, CDR2 SVGAGI. This CDR3 is built from 15 residues. One entry per CDR3 protein, called by TCRdb with MiXCR from the RT-PCR reads. This sample carries approximately 530,000 distinct CDR3 sequences, roughly 7.9% of them seen once, and the ten largest clones take about an eighth. The sample belongs to a study of response to subunit inactivated influenza vaccine. General study results and limits: T cells newly recruited by each seasonal influenza vaccination are few, the authors suggested.

This receptor was obtained from a man between 45 and 75 years old who received an inactivated influenza vaccine. The chain couples TRBV6-5 to TRBJ2-7; TRBD1 matches 8 bases. The sequences come from PBMCs from blood, collected roughly 24 months after vaccination. DNA of the CDR3: TGTGCCAGCAGTTACCGGCCACAGGGGGCCTACGAGCAGTACTTC. Its protein is CASSYRPQGAYEQYF.